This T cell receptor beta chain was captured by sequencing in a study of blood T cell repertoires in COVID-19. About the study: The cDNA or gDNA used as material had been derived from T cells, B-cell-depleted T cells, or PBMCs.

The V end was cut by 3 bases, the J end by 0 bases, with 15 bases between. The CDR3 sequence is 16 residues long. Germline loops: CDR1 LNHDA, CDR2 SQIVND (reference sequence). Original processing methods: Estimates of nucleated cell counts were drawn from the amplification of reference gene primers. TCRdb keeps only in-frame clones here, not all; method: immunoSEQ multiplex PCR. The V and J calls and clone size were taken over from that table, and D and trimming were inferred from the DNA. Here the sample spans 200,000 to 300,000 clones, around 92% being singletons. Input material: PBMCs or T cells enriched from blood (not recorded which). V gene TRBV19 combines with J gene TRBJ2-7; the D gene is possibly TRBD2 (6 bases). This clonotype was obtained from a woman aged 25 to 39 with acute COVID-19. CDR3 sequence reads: CASSINWGVSSYEQYF. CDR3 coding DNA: TGTGCCAGTAGTATTAATTGGGGGGTGAGCTCCTACGAGCAGTACTTC.